This entry lists 4 T cell receptor beta chains sequenced from one sample in a study of regulatory T cells in long-lasting Graves disease. Both iRepertoire HTBI primers and Arm-PCR of CDR3 regions were used to build the TCR beta libraries. MiXCR was run by TCRdb on the multiplex PCR reads, yielding one entry per CDR3 protein. The sample includes about 450,000 distinct CDR3 sequences, 13% to 15% of them seen just once. Stated time point: newly diagnosed GD, antithyroid drugs for less than 3 months. The TCR library was made from RNA that had been extracted from PBMCs in TRIzol. This same sample was also part of a study on T cells in Graves' hyperthyroidism and ophthalmopathy.

Sample: peripheral blood mononuclear cells (PBMCs), taken at new diagnosis, from a patient treated with antithyroid drugs. The receptors originated from a woman in her forties or fifties with Graves disease.

The chain joins TRBV27 to TRBJ2-3; tentative D call: TRBD2 (5 bases). The CDR3 is 15 amino acids. The ends were cut back, 3 bases at V and 7 bases at J, with 17 bases in the middle. Germline CDR1 reads MNHEY; CDR2 reads SMNVEV (reference sequence). CDR3 sequence: CASSFGRSTGYTQYF. CDR3 DNA sequence: TGTGCCAGCAGTTTCGGTCGGTCGACGGGGTATACGCAGTATTTT.

This clonotype appeared a few times. Possible read error: a much larger clone is one base away. The CDR3 loop reads CASSGRGKKYEQYF. The DNA of the CDR3 is TGTGCCAGCAGTGGTCGGGGGAAGAAGTACGAGCAGTACTTC. V is TRBV6-1 and J is TRBJ2-7; weak D call: TRBD2 (6 bases). Germline-derived CDR1 and CDR2 are MNHNS and SASEGT. This CDR3 has 14 amino acids. Trimming left V 4 bases short and J 4 bases short, with 14 bases between.

This clonotype occurred many times. The chain links TRBV6-5 to TRBJ1-2; tentatively, D is TRBD1 (5 bases). The germline CDR1 and CDR2 sequences are MNHEY and SVGAGI. The CDR3 totals 14 residues. The V and J ends lost 0 bases and 1 base respectively, with 6 bases between them. The chain's CDR3 is CASSYSGVNYGYTF. CDR3 sequence (DNA): TGTGCCAGCAGTTACTCGGGGGTTAACTATGGCTACACCTTC.

The rearrangement joins TRBV10-3 to TRBJ2-3; TRBD2 aligns across 7 bases. J gave up 1 base and V 8 bases, and 12 bases lay outside the gene matches. Germline V lookup: CDR1 ENHRY, CDR2 SYGVKD. The CDR3 spans 16 residues. In DNA form, the CDR3 reads TGTGCCATCGGGCAGGGTACTACTAGCGGCACAGATACGCAGTATTTT. It yields the protein CAIGQGTTSGTDTQYF.